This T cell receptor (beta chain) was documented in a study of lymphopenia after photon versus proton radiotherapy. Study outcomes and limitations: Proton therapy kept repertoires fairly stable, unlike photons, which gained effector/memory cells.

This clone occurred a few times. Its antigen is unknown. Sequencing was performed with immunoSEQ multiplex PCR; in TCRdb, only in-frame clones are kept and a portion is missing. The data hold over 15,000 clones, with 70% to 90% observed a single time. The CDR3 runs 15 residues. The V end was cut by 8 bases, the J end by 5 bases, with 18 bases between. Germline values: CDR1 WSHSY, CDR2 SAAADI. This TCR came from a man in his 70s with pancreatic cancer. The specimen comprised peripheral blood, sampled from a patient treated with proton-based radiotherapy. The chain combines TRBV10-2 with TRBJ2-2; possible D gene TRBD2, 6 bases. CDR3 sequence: CASCQGGVDTGELFF. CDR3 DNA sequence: TGCGCCAGCTGCCAAGGAGGGGTAGATACCGGGGAGCTGTTTTTT.